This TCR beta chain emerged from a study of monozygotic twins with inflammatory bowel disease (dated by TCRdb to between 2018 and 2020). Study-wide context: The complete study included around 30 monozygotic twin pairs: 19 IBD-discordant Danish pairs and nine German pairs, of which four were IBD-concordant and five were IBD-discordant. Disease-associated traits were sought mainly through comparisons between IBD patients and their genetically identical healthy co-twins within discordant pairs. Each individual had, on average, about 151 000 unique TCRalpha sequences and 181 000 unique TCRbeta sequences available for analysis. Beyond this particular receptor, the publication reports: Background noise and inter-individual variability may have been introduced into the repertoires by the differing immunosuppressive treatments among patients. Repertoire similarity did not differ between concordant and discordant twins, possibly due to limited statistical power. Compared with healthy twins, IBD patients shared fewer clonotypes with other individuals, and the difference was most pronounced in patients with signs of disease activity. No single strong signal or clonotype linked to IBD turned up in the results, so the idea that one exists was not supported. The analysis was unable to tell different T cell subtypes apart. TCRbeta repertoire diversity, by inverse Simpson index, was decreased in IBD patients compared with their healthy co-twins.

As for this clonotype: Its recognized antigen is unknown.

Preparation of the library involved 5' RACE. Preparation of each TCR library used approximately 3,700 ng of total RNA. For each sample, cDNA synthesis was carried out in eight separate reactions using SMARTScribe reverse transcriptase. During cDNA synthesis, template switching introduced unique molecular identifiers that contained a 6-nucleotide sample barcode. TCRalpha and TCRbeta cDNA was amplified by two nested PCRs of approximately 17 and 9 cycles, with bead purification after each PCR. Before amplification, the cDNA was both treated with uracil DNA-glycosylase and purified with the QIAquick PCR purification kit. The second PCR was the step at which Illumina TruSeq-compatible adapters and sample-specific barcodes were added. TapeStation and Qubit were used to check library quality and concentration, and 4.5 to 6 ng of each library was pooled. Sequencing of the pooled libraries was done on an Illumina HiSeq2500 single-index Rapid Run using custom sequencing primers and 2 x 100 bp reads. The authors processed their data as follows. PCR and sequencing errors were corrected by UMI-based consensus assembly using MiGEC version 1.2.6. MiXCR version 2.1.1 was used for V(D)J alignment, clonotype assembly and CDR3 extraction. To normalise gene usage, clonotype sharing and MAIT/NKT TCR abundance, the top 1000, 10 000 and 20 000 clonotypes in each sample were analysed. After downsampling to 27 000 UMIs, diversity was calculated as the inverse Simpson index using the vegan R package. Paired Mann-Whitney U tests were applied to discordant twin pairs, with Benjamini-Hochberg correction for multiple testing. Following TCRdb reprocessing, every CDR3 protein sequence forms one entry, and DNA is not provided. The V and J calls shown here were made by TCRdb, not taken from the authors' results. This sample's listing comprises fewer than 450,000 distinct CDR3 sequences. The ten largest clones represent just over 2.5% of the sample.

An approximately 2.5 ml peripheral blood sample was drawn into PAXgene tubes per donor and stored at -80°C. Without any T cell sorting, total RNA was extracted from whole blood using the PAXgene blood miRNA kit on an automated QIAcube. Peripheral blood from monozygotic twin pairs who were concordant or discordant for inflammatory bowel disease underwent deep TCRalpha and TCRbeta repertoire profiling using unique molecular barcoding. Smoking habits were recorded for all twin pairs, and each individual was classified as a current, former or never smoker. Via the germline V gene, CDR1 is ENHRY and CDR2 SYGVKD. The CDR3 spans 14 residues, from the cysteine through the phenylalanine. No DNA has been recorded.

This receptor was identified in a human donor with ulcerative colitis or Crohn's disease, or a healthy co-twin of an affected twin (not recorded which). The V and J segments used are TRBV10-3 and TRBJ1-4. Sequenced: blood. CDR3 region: CAISLNYLGEKLFF.